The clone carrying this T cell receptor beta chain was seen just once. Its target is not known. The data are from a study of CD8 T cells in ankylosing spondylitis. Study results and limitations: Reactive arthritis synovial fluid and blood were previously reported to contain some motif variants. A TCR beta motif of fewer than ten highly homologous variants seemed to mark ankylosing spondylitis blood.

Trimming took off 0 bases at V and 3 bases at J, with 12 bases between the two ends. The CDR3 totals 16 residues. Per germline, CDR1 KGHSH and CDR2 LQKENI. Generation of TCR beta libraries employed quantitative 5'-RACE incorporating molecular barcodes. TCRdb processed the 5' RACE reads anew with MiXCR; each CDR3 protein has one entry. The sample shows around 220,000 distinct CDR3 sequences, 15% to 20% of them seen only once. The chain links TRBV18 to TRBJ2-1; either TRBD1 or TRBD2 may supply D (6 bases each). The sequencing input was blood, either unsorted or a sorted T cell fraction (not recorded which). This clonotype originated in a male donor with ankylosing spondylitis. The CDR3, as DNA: TGTGCCAGCTCACCACCGGGGGGCCCGGACTACAATGAGCAGTTCTTC. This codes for CASSPPGGPDYNEQFF.